Below are 26 T cell receptor beta chains sequenced from a single sample in a study of T cell responses to AZD1222 COVID-19 vaccine (dated by TCRdb to about 2021). The protocol used for the library was the immunoSEQ multiplex PCR assay. TCRdb provides this immuneACCESS table in a form limited to in-frame rearrangements. Some clones are lacking; in checked studies, under half of them reflect an unresolved V gene, and why the rest are absent is not known. In all, the sample holds around 120,000 clones, and roughly 91% of those were seen once. The top ten clonotypes cover 5% of the sample. The time point label here, explained by the study, means: about 28 days (+/-7) after the second vaccine dose. Sequenced here: peripheral blood, sampled 28 days after the second AZD1222 dose. All receptors come from an adult who received the AZD1222 COVID-19 vaccine.

The genes are TRBV25-1 and TRBJ2-5, with D hard to call. The V gene lost 5 bases and the J gene lost 4 bases, with 5 bases spanning the gap. This CDR3 is 11 amino acids long. Germline V gene sequence: CDR1 MGHDK, CDR2 SYGVNS. The CDR3 DNA sequence: TGTGCCAGCAGTTGGCGAGAGACCCAGTACTTC. The encoded protein is CASSWRETQYF.

The rearrangement uses TRBV18 and TRBJ2-7; 10 nucleotides match TRBD1. V lost 3 bases to trimming and J lost 3 bases; unmatched junction nucleotides: 5. The germline V gene encodes CDR1 KGHSH and CDR2 LQKENI. CDR3 length equals 15 residues. This CDR3 is CASSPYRDRGYEQYF. CDR3 sequence (DNA): TGTGCCAGCTCACCTTACCGGGACAGGGGCTACGAGCAGTACTTC.

The chain recombines TRBV7-3 with TRBJ1-2, with TRBD1 as a possible D gene (6 bases). Per the germline V gene, CDR1 is SGHTA and CDR2 is FQGTGA. The CDR3 extends over 13 amino acids. Between the trimmed V and J ends, which lost 5 bases and 0 bases, there was a span of 7 bases. CDR3: CASSPGANYGYTF. CDR3 sequence (DNA): TGTGCCAGCAGCCCAGGGGCTAACTATGGCTACACCTTC.

This sequence joins TRBV27 and TRBJ1-1; the D gene is possibly TRBD1 (6 bases). Deletions cut 2 bases from V and 4 bases from J, with 14 bases between. The CDR3 runs 15 residues. Per the germline V gene, CDR1 is MNHEY and CDR2 is SMNVEV (reference sequence). Here the CDR3 reads CASSLRGKGGTEAFF. CDR3 DNA: TGTGCCAGCAGTTTAAGGGGGAAAGGGGGCACTGAAGCTTTCTTT.

The chain is built from TRBV7-3 and TRBJ2-1; the match to TRBD2 covers 10 bases. In germline, CDR1 is SGHTA, CDR2 FQGTGA. The CDR3 extends over 15 amino acids. Unmatched junction bases numbered 4, after V lost 6 bases and J lost 2 bases. The CDR3 loop is CASRVAGGAYNEQFF. The CDR3 DNA sequence: TGTGCCAGCAGGGTAGCGGGAGGTGCCTACAATGAGCAGTTCTTC.

CDR3 in amino acids: CSVGGNHEQYF. In DNA form, the CDR3 reads TGCAGCGTTGGCGGGAACCACGAGCAGTACTTC. The chain couples TRBV29-1 to TRBJ2-7; the D gene is possibly TRBD2 (6 bases). Germline V gene sequence: CDR1 SQVTM, CDR2 ANQGSEA. CDR3 length: 11 amino acids. The V end was cut by 4 bases, the J end by 5 bases, with 9 bases between.

CDR3 sequence reads: CASSQLGQGNTGELFF. DNA of the CDR3: TGTGCCAGCAGTCAACTTGGGCAGGGCAACACCGGGGAGCTGTTTTTT. The V call is TRBV28, the J call TRBJ2-2; TRBD1 is a possible D gene (5 bases). V dropped 5 bases and J dropped 2 bases, with 15 bases sitting between them. Germline loops: CDR1 MDHEN, CDR2 SYDVKM. CDR3 length: 16 amino acids.

The chain uses TRBV7-9 and TRBJ2-7; 9 bases are a match to TRBD1. Trimming cost V 5 bases and J 5 bases; bases outside gene matches: 7. The CDR3 consists of 14 residues. Germline loops: CDR1 SEHNR, CDR2 FQNEAQ (reference sequence). In DNA form, the CDR3 reads TGTGCCAGCAGCCCTGGGACAGGGTCTAACGAGCAGTACTTC. It specifies CASSPGTGSNEQYF.

The chain links TRBV5-1 to TRBJ1-2; D perhaps matches TRBD1 (6 bases). The CDR3 sequence is 15 residues long. Germline CDR1 SGHRS, CDR2 YFSETQ. V lost 1 base and J 6 bases, leaving 16 bases between the germline ends. CDR3 sequence reads: CASSLPVQGSDGYTF. In DNA, the CDR3 is TGCGCCAGCAGCTTGCCTGTCCAGGGGTCAGATGGCTACACCTTC.

The chain has TRBV9 and TRBJ1-1; maybe TRBD1 (5 bases). Germline assignment: CDR1 SGDLS and CDR2 YYNGEE. The CDR3 runs 13 residues. Trimming pared 3 bases from V and 2 bases from J, leaving 8 bases between. The CDR3 DNA is TGTGCCAGCAGCGAGGGGTACAACACTGAAGCTTTCTTT. Its translation: CASSEGYNTEAFF.

The J gene is TRBJ1-2, the V gene TRBV5-1; no reliable D call. Germline V gene sequence: CDR1 SGHRS, CDR2 YFSETQ. The ends were cut back, 4 bases at V and 8 bases at J, with 12 bases in the middle. CDR3 length: 12 amino acids. The CDR3 region is CASSPRDWGYTF. CDR3 DNA: TGCGCCAGCAGCCCACGAGATTGGGGCTACACCTTC.

The CDR3 loop is CASSYSYLSSYEQYF. The CDR3 DNA is TGTGCCAGCAGTTACTCATACCTGAGCTCCTACGAGCAGTACTTC. J is TRBJ2-7 and V is TRBV6-5; D call uncertain. The CDR3 is 15 amino acids. Between the trimmed V and J ends, which lost 0 bases and 0 bases, there was a span of 9 bases. Per germline, CDR1 MNHEY and CDR2 SVGAGI.

The CDR3 sequence: CASSLPPPYEQYF. In DNA form, the CDR3 reads TGTGCCAGCAGCTTACCCCCTCCCTACGAGCAGTACTTC. The chain has TRBV7-9 and TRBJ2-7, with no clear D. V shed 2 bases and J shed 2 bases, with 7 bases lying between them. Germline V lookup: CDR1 SEHNR, CDR2 FQNEAQ (reference sequence). CDR3 length: 13 amino acids.

The chain has TRBV19 and TRBJ2-2; D ambiguous. The CDR3 is 14 amino acids. CDR1 LNHDA and CDR2 SQIVND come from the germline V gene (reference sequence). V was cut by 3 bases and J by 8 bases, with 13 bases left in between. DNA for the CDR3: TGTGCCAGTAGTATGAGCTGGGATGAAGGGGAGCTGTTTTTT. It translates to CASSMSWDEGELFF.

This clone was seen a single time. The J gene is TRBJ2-7, the V gene TRBV18, with D perhaps matching TRBD1 (6 bases). This CDR3 region has 15 residues. Between the trimmed V and J ends, which lost 3 bases and 1 base, there was a span of 13 bases. Germline V gene sequence: CDR1 KGHSH, CDR2 LQKENI. CDR3 DNA: TGTGCCAGCTCACCGTTCATGGGGGCGTCCTACGAGCAGTACTTC. Protein product: CASSPFMGASYEQYF.

The chain combines TRBV7-9 with TRBJ2-3; D call uncertain. The germline V gene has CDR1 SEHNR and CDR2 FQNEAQ (reference sequence). The CDR3 covers 12 residues. Trimming removed 3 bases from V and 3 bases from J, with 4 bases in between. This CDR3 is CASSFGTDTQYF. The DNA for the CDR3 is TGTGCCAGCAGCTTCGGGACAGATACGCAGTATTTT.

This chain uses TRBV6-5 with TRBJ1-5, with D possibly TRBD1 on 6 matching bases. Germline V gene lookup returns CDR1 MNHEY and CDR2 SVGAGI. V was cut by 5 bases and J by 3 bases, with 8 bases left in between. This CDR3 contains 13 residues. The DNA of the CDR3 is TGTGCCAGCAGTAACAGGGTCAATCAGCCCCAGCATTTT. Its protein product is CASSNRVNQPQHF.

The chain is built from TRBV4-3 and TRBJ2-1; 8 bases fit TRBD1. After removal of 4 bases from V and 8 bases from J, the junction contained 7 bases not matched to a gene. In germline, CDR1 is LGHNA, CDR2 YSLEER. The CDR3 is 14 amino acids. The CDR3 loop reads CASSLDRGGDEQFF. DNA for the CDR3: TGCGCCAGCAGCCTAGACAGGGGTGGTGATGAGCAGTTCTTC.

V and J are TRBV19 and TRBJ2-4, with D unresolved. The CDR3 sequence is 14 residues long. CDR1 is LNHDA, CDR2 SQIVND, per germline (reference sequence). Between the trimmed V and J ends, which lost 4 bases and 1 base, there was a span of 8 bases. The CDR3, as DNA: TGTGCCAGTAGTAGAAGTTCGGCCAAAAACATTCAGTACTTC. Its translation is CASSRSSAKNIQYF. The complete variable domain, with remaining parts taken from reference TRBV19 and TRBJ2-4, reads DGGITQSPKYLFRKEGQNVTLSCEQNLNHDAMYWYRQDPGQGLRLIYYSQIVNDFQKGDIAEGYSVSREKKESFPLTVTSAQKNPTAFYLCASSRSSAKNIQYFGAGTRLSVL.

The genes are TRBV3-1 (or the pseudogene TRBV3-2) and TRBJ2-6; D is unclear. The CDR3 sequence is 15 residues long. From germline, CDR1 is LGHDT and CDR2 YNNKEL (reference sequence). The V and J ends lost 0 bases and 4 bases respectively, with 7 bases between them. CDR3 DNA sequence: TGTGCCAGCAGCCAAGATCTGTCAGGGGCCAACGTCCTGACTTTC. Encoded protein: CASSQDLSGANVLTF.

CDR3 residues: CASSLKSQSEQYF. The CDR3 nucleotides are TGTGCCAGCAGCTTAAAATCCCAGTCCGAGCAGTACTTC. The gene calls are TRBV7-2 and TRBJ2-7, with no clear D. CDR3 length equals 13 residues. Germline V lookup: CDR1 SGHTA, CDR2 FQGNSA. Trimming removed 2 bases at V and 6 bases at J, with 11 bases between. The variable domain in full, with the rest retrieved from reference TRBV7-2 and TRBJ2-7, is GAGVSQSPSNKVTEKGKDVELRCDPISGHTALYWYRQSLGQGLEFLIYFQGNSAPDKSGLPSDRFSAERTGGSVSTLTIQRTQQEDSAVYLCASSLKSQSEQYFGPGTRLTVT.

The J gene is TRBJ2-1, the V gene TRBV10-3, with D perhaps TRBD1 (6 bases). This CDR3 is 13 amino acids long. CDR1 ENHRY and CDR2 SYGVKD come from the germline V gene. V dropped 4 bases and J dropped 4 bases, with 8 bases sitting between them. The CDR3 coding sequence is TGTGCCATCAGTGCAGGGGCTTACAATGAGCAGTTCTTC. Its translation: CAISAGAYNEQFF.

The chain links TRBV2 to TRBJ2-3; no reliable D call. Between the trimmed V and J ends, which lost 2 bases and 6 bases, there was a span of 9 bases. The germline V gene encodes CDR1 SNHLY and CDR2 FYNNEI. The CDR3 is made up of 13 amino acids. CDR3: CASSETRMDTQYF. In nucleotides, the CDR3 is TGTGCCAGCAGTGAAACCCGGATGGATACGCAGTATTTT.

This sequence joins TRBV11-2 and TRBJ2-5, with D maybe TRBD2 (7 bases). V lost 1 base and J 1 base, leaving 19 bases between the germline ends. There are 18 residues in the CDR3. Germline assignment: CDR1 SGHAT and CDR2 FQNNGV. The chain's CDR3 is CASSLGGGARGAQETQYF. CDR3 in DNA: TGTGCCAGCAGCTTAGGAGGGGGGGCGCGAGGGGCCCAAGAGACCCAGTACTTC.

Remarks on this clone: The sample contains more than one DNA sequence encoding this CDR3. This sequence joins TRBV20-1 and TRBJ1-1; D is unclear. The CDR3 is made up of 13 amino acids. Germline CDR1 is DFQATT and CDR2 is SNEGSKA (reference sequence). Between the trimmed V and J ends, which lost 3 bases and 1 base, there was a span of 9 bases. CDR3 DNA: TGCAGTGCTAGTAGAGAACCGAACACTGAAGCTTTCTTT. This codes for CSASREPNTEAFF.

This clone occurred once. V is TRBV12-3 or TRBV12-4 and J is TRBJ1-1; D unclear. This CDR3 has 13 amino acids. V lost 1 base, J lost 7 bases, and 10 bases lay in between. CDR3 protein: CASSLGGRSEAFF. The CDR3 DNA sequence: TGTGCCAGCAGTTTAGGGGGAAGGAGTGAAGCTTTCTTT.